This T cell receptor (beta chain) was retrieved from a study of OX40 agonist ivuxolimab in advanced cancers. The wider study: Hepatocellular carcinoma, melanoma, renal cell or head and neck cancer affected the dose-escalation patients.

V was shortened by 6 bases and J by 1 base, with 15 bases between the two germline ends. Germline V gene sequence: CDR1 SEHNR, CDR2 FQNEAQ (reference sequence). The CDR3 extends over 15 amino acids. Overall study results and limits: Blood T cells, both CD4+ and CD8+, expanded clonally by week 6 at 0.1 to 3.0 mg/kg.

Libraries were prepared by immunoSEQ multiplex PCR; TCRdb keeps only in-frame clonotypes and omits some of them. This table holds 25,000 to 35,000 clones, 75% to 90% found once. Regarding this clone: Its target is unknown.

The rearrangement links TRBV7-9 to TRBJ1-1, with D perhaps matching TRBD1 (5 bases). Sequenced here: CD4+ or CD8+ T cells sorted from blood, sampled in a trial of the OX40 agonist ivuxolimab. This TCR was recovered from an adult with an advanced solid tumor such as melanoma, head and neck, liver or kidney cancer. The CDR3 spells CASRSWGTGNTEAFF. CDR3 coding DNA: TGTGCCAGCAGGTCGTGGGGGACGGGGAACACTGAAGCTTTCTTT. Full variable domain (rest looked up from reference TRBV7-9 and TRBJ1-1): DTGVSQNPRHKITKRGQNVTFRCDPISEHNRLYWYRQTLGQGPEFLTYFQNEAQLEKSRLLSDRFSAERPKGSFSTLEIQRTEQGDSAMYLCASRSWGTGNTEAFFGQGTRLTVV.